This T cell receptor beta chain was identified in a study of blood T cell repertoires in COVID-19. This CDR3 spans 13 amino acids. Trimming shortened V by 8 bases and J by 9 bases, and 20 bases separated the two germline ends. The germline V gene encodes CDR1 MNHEY and CDR2 SVGAGI. Original methodology: From reference gene primer amplification, estimates of nucleated cell counts were derived. Using immunoSEQ multiplex PCR, the repertoire was profiled, and TCRdb retains in-frame clones only, with some absent. V and J calls and clone size are those listed in that table; D and trimming were worked out from the DNA. The data show approximately 240,000 clones, more than 65% seen once.

Sequencing was performed on peripheral blood. The sequence was obtained from a woman aged 25 to 45 who had recovered from COVID-19. J is TRBJ2-7 and V is TRBV6-5; D possibly corresponds to TRBD1 (6 bases). The CDR3 reads CASLGDITRGQYF. CDR3 DNA sequence: TGTGCCAGCTTGGGGGACATAACTCGAGGGCAGTACTTC.